The entry below gives a single T cell receptor beta chain sequence along with its context. The antigen remains undetermined. The entry originates in a study of cytomegalovirus exposure and HLA in healthy donors. Overall study results and limits: The classifier was said to identify cytomegalovirus status with high specificity and sensitivity. The listing of 150 to 200 TCR beta chains classed them as cytomegalovirus-associated. In vitro checks showed that three CMV-associated chains really do target CMV antigens.

This table comes from immunoSEQ multiplex PCR, and its TCRdb copy is limited to in-frame clones, with some not included. Of some 130,000 clones listed, 84% are singletons. With 4 bases clipped from V and 7 bases from J, the junction kept 8 bases outside the gene matches. From germline, CDR1 is MNHEY and CDR2 SMNVEV (reference sequence). The CDR3 is 14 amino acids. The sample taken for sequencing was PBMCs. V is TRBV27 and J is TRBJ1-2; 8 bases match TRBD1. The sequence derives from a woman in her thirties in good health and CMV-seronegative. This CDR3 is CASSSDRGSSGYTF. The DNA of the CDR3 is TGTGCCAGCAGTTCCGACAGGGGCTCCTCTGGCTACACCTTC.